The clone carrying this T cell receptor (beta chain) appeared a few times. The antigen is undetermined. Sequence data for DNA of cultured CD4+ T cells were generated by the Oncomine TCR Beta short-read assay. TCRdb re-analysed the PCR reads in MiXCR, keeping a single row per CDR3 protein. This table has fewer than 25,000 distinct CDR3 sequences, 49% appearing once. This entry is derived from a study of vaccination and CD4 T cells after COVID-19. Germline V CDR1 and CDR2: LGHNA, YNFKEQ. CDR3 length equals 15 residues. Germline trimming cut 0 bases from V and 4 bases from J; bases unmatched to any gene: 2. As for treatment: 10-day PBMC culture with coronavirus spike peptide pools or control peptides (ViraFEST assay). Every well contained under 2.5 million PBMCs, which were grown with around 10 IU/ml IL-2 and 10 ug/ml peptide pools.

The chain carries TRBV4-2 and TRBJ2-3; 9 positions agree with TRBD2. The sample comprised CD4+ T cells from blood, cultured in vitro. The sequence was obtained from a human donor who had recovered from COVID-19. The CDR3 region is CASSQERGGPDTQYF. The CDR3 DNA sequence: TGTGCCAGCAGCCAAGAGCGGGGGGGCCCAGATACGCAGTATTTT.